Each of the 9 T cell receptor beta chains below was sequenced from the same sample in a study of blood T cell repertoires in COVID-19. This table comes from immunoSEQ multiplex PCR, and its TCRdb copy is limited to in-frame clones, with some not included. The sample shows fewer than 200,000 clones, 75% to 80% of them seen only once. Sample: peripheral blood. These TCRs come from a woman in her 70s with acute or convalescent COVID-19.

The gene calls are TRBV27 and TRBJ1-6; TRBD1 aligns across 10 bases. Per germline, CDR1 MNHEY and CDR2 SMNVEV (reference sequence). The CDR3 is 14 amino acids. The ends lost 6 bases at V and 13 bases at J; junction bases unmatched: 9. DNA for the CDR3: TGTGCCAGCAGAACCGGGACAGGGGATGCTCCCCTCCACTTT. It codes for CASRTGTGDAPLHF.

The gene calls are TRBV7-3 and TRBJ2-5, with TRBD2 matching 8 bases. J gave up 4 bases and V 4 bases, and 8 bases lay outside the gene matches. Germline lookup yields CDR1 SGHTA and CDR2 FQGTGA. This CDR3 comprises 15 residues. The CDR3, as DNA: TGTGCCAGCAGCTCGCCGGGACTAGATGGAGAGACCCAGTACTTC. As protein: CASSSPGLDGETQYF. The complete variable domain, with remaining parts taken from reference TRBV7-3 and TRBJ2-5, reads GAGVSQTPSNKVTEKGKYVELRCDPISGHTALYWYRQSLGQGPEFLIYFQGTGAADDSGLPNDRFFAVRPEGSVSTLKIQRTERGDSAVYLCASSSPGLDGETQYFGPGTRLLVL.

The chain joins TRBV15 to TRBJ2-5; 11 bases are shared with TRBD2. Germline CDR1 LNHNV, CDR2 YYDKDF (reference sequence). The ends lost 3 bases at V and 5 bases at J; junction bases unmatched: 2. The length of the CDR3 is 14 residues. In DNA form, the CDR3 reads TGTGCCACCAGCAGGTCTAGCGGGAGGGAGACCCAGTACTTC. Translating it yields CATSRSSGRETQYF.

The chain combines TRBV19 with TRBJ2-7, with D perhaps TRBD1 (6 bases). In germline, CDR1 is LNHDA, CDR2 SQIVND (reference sequence). V was shortened by 3 bases and J by 3 bases, with 12 bases between the two germline ends. The CDR3 has 14 amino acids. CDR3 residues: CASSIRDKNYEQYF. The DNA of the CDR3 is TGTGCCAGTAGTATCCGGGACAAGAACTACGAGCAGTACTTC. The full variable domain, its missing parts supplied by reference TRBV19 and TRBJ2-7, is DGGITQSPKYLFRKEGQNVTLSCEQNLNHDAMYWYRQDPGQGLRLIYYSQIVNDFQKGDIAEGYSVSREKKESFPLTVTSAQKNPTAFYLCASSIRDKNYEQYFGPGTRLTVT.

The rearrangement links TRBV30 to TRBJ2-7; TRBD1 matches 8 bases. The CDR3 is 12 residues long. V lost 7 bases to trimming and J lost 2 bases; unmatched junction nucleotides: 4. From germline, CDR1 is GTSNPN and CDR2 SVGIG (reference sequence). CDR3 in amino acids: CAYRDRTYEQYF. The CDR3, as DNA: TGTGCCTACCGGGACAGGACCTACGAGCAGTACTTC.

This chain joins TRBV7-6 and TRBJ1-3; D possibly corresponds to TRBD1 (6 bases). Germline assignment: CDR1 SGHVS and CDR2 FNYEAQ. Trimming shortened V by 2 bases and J by 4 bases, and 9 bases separated the two germline ends. This CDR3 is built from 14 residues. CDR3 nucleotide sequence: TGTGCCAGCAGCTTATCAGGACAGGGAAACACCATATATTTT. This gives the protein CASSLSGQGNTIYF. Full variable domain (remainder filled in from reference TRBV7-6 and TRBJ1-3): GAGVSQSPRYKVTKRGQDVALRCDPISGHVSLYWYRQALGQGPEFLTYFNYEAQQDKSGLPNDRFSAERPEGSISTLTIQRTEQRDSAMYRCASSLSGQGNTIYFGEGSWLTVV.

V usage is TRBV7-9 and J usage is TRBJ1-4; perhaps TRBD1 as D (5 bases). Germline loops: CDR1 SEHNR, CDR2 FQNEAQ (reference sequence). CDR3 length: 14 residues. V dropped 4 bases and J dropped 4 bases, with 10 bases sitting between them. CDR3 region: CASSSGHRNEKLFF. In DNA form, the CDR3 reads TGTGCCAGCAGCTCAGGACACCGTAATGAAAAACTGTTTTTT.

The chain employs TRBV4-1 and TRBJ1-1, with D perhaps TRBD1 (6 bases). The CDR3 has 15 amino acids. Germline V CDR1 and CDR2: MGHRA, YSYEKL. V was trimmed by 1 base and J by 0 bases, leaving 9 bases between them. CDR3 residues: CASSQARGVNTEAFF. As DNA, the CDR3 is TGCGCCAGCAGCCAAGCCAGGGGAGTGAACACTGAAGCTTTCTTT.

The gene calls are TRBV7-3 and TRBJ2-1; 7 bases line up with TRBD2. The CDR3 totals 15 residues. The ends lost 1 base at V and 9 bases at J; junction bases unmatched: 9. Looked up from germline, CDR1 is SGHTA and CDR2 is FQGTGA. The CDR3 nucleotides read TGTGCCAGCAGCTTAAGTGGGCCCCGCGGGAGTGAGCAGTTCTTC. It yields the protein CASSLSGPRGSEQFF.